The entry below describes one TCR beta chain. Using immunoSEQ multiplex PCR, the repertoire was profiled, and TCRdb retains in-frame clones only, with some absent. The sample lists about 160,000 clones; about 87% were seen once. The data derive from a study of control samples from healthy donors and cancer patients. J gave up 4 bases and V 5 bases, and 3 bases lay outside the gene matches. The CDR3 runs 14 residues. CDR1 is MDHEN and CDR2 is SYDVKM in the germline V gene. The sequence was collected from a man in his thirties or forties in good health. The V call is TRBV28, the J call TRBJ1-3, with 9 positions matching TRBD1. The sample taken for sequencing was blood. CDR3 residues: CASSGGQGGNTIYF. CDR3 in DNA: TGTGCCAGCAGTGGGGGACAGGGCGGAAACACCATATATTTT.